These 32 T cell receptor beta chains were sequenced from one sample in a study of blood T cell repertoires in COVID-19. Using immunoSEQ multiplex PCR, the repertoire was profiled, and TCRdb retains in-frame clones only, with some absent. The table has 200,000 to 250,000 clones, 75% to 85% seen once; the top ten hold around 7.5%. Sequences were obtained from peripheral blood. Receptors originate from an elderly woman with COVID-19, enrolled during active disease.

V gene TRBV29-1 combines with J gene TRBJ1-1; no firm D call. Per the germline V gene, CDR1 is SQVTM and CDR2 is ANQGSEA. Trimming took 4 bases from V and 7 from J, leaving 10 bases between them. The CDR3 length is 11 residues. The CDR3, as DNA: TGCAGCGTTGGAGGGCTGGGTGAAGCTTTCTTT. Amino acid sequence: CSVGGLGEAFF.

DNA for the CDR3: TGTGCCAGCAGCCCTCGGGGGAAACAGGGGGTAGGAGATACGCAGTATTTT. It codes for CASSPRGKQGVGDTQYF. The genes are TRBV7-3 and TRBJ2-3; 8 positions match TRBD1. Losses at the gene ends were 5 bases for V and 5 bases for J; bases not matched to a gene: 15. CDR3 length: 17 amino acids. Germline CDR1 is SGHTA and CDR2 is FQGTGA.

This sequence joins TRBV6-5 and TRBJ2-1; tentatively, D is TRBD2 (7 bases). Germline CDR1 reads MNHEY; CDR2 reads SVGAGI. Trimming left V 11 bases short and J 10 bases short, with 15 bases between. The CDR3 is 11 amino acids. The CDR3 region has the DNA TGTGCCTCGCTTAGGGGGGGCGAGCAGTTCTTC. Residues: CASLRGGEQFF.

This clone was detected once. The rearrangement joins TRBV11-2 to TRBJ1-1; tentative D call: TRBD1 (5 bases). The CDR3 sequence is 14 residues long. Germline lookup yields CDR1 SGHAT and CDR2 FQNNGV. V lost 1 base and J lost 4, with 10 bases in between. The CDR3 nucleotides are TGTGCCAGCAGCTTAGCGGGGGGGGGCACTGAAGCTTTCTTT. This encodes CASSLAGGGTEAFF.

The V and J genes are TRBV19 and TRBJ2-7; 10 positions match TRBD2. Trimming removed 2 bases from V and 5 bases from J; junction bases left unmatched: 6. The CDR3 has 15 residues. The germline V gene has CDR1 LNHDA and CDR2 SQIVND (reference sequence). In nucleotides, the CDR3 is TGTGCCAGTAGTATAAAAGCTAGCGGGAGAAACGAGCAGTACTTC. Its protein product is CASSIKASGRNEQYF.

The chain employs TRBV5-1 and TRBJ1-6, with TRBD1 matching over 8 bases. V lost 4 bases and J lost 7; bases outside the gene matches: 7. The CDR3 covers 15 residues. The germline V gene has CDR1 SGHRS and CDR2 YFSETQ. As DNA, the CDR3 is TGCGCCAGCAGCAAGGGGACAGGAGCCAATTCACCCCTCCACTTT. The encoded protein is CASSKGTGANSPLHF.

The rearrangement links TRBV9 to TRBJ2-1; 8 nucleotides align to TRBD2. Germline V lookup: CDR1 SGDLS, CDR2 YYNGEE. This CDR3 has 15 amino acids. V shed 3 bases, J shed 9 bases, and the junction held 11 bases outside the gene matches. The CDR3 spells CASSARLAGLSEQFF. The DNA for the CDR3 is TGTGCCAGCAGCGCCCGTCTAGCGGGTCTTTCTGAGCAGTTCTTC.

The chain joins TRBV18 to TRBJ1-5; D unresolved. V was cut by 3 bases and J by 3 bases, with 12 bases left in between. The CDR3 contains 15 residues. Germline CDR1 reads KGHSH; CDR2 reads LQKENI. The CDR3 protein is CASSPIVVSNQPQHF. CDR3 nucleotides: TGTGCCAGCTCACCTATTGTCGTATCCAATCAGCCCCAGCATTTT.

The chain combines TRBV19 with TRBJ2-7, with D uncertain. V dropped 3 bases and J dropped 0 bases, with 6 bases sitting between them. Looked up from germline, CDR1 is LNHDA and CDR2 is SQIVND (reference sequence). The CDR3 loop spans 13 amino acids. In nucleotides, the CDR3 is TGTGCCAGTAGTATTCCGGGCTCCTACGAGCAGTACTTC. Amino acids: CASSIPGSYEQYF.

The J gene is TRBJ1-1, the V gene TRBV18; 8 bases align to TRBD1. The ends lost 5 bases at V and 2 bases at J; junction bases unmatched: 4. CDR3 length: 14 amino acids. Germline CDR1 KGHSH, CDR2 LQKENI. The chain's CDR3 is CASSLTGDNTEAFF. DNA for the CDR3: TGTGCCAGCTCATTGACAGGGGATAACACTGAAGCTTTCTTT. The full variable domain, completed using reference TRBV18 and TRBJ1-1, is NAGVMQNPRHLVRRRGQEARLRCSPMKGHSHVYWYRQLPEEGLKFMVYLQKENIIDESGMPKERFSAEFPKEGPSILRIQQVVRGDSAAYFCASSLTGDNTEAFFGQGTRLTVV.

V is TRBV2 and J is TRBJ2-1; 7 positions agree with TRBD2. The CDR3 consists of 14 residues. Germline CDR1 and CDR2: SNHLY and FYNNEI. V lost 8 bases, J lost 7 bases, and 11 bases stayed unmatched. CDR3 amino acids: CASFRAGIGNEQFF. CDR3 DNA: TGTGCCAGCTTCAGAGCGGGAATTGGGAATGAGCAGTTCTTC. The complete variable domain, with remaining parts taken from reference TRBV2 and TRBJ2-1, reads EPEVTQTPSHQVTQMGQEVILRCVPISNHLYFYWYRQILGQKVEFLVSFYNNEISEKSEIFDDQFSVERPDGSNFTLKIRSTKLEDSAMYFCASFRAGIGNEQFFGPGTRLTVL.

The CDR3 DNA sequence: TGTGCCAGCAGCTTTTCAGAAACAACTAATGAAAAACTGTTTTTT. Translating it yields CASSFSETTNEKLFF. The chain joins TRBV7-2 to TRBJ1-4, with unresolved D. V shed 3 bases and J shed 0 bases, with 8 bases lying between them. CDR3 length: 15 residues. CDR1 is SGHTA and CDR2 is FQGNSA in the germline V gene.

This clone was seen a handful of times. The chain has TRBV6-2 or TRBV6-3 and TRBJ2-6, with D possibly matching TRBD2 (5 bases). Germline V gene sequence: CDR1 MNHEY, CDR2 SVGEGT. The CDR3 extends over 14 amino acids. V was pared by 5 bases and J by 2 bases, with 7 bases between. CDR3 coding DNA: TGTGCCAGCAGTACGGGGACTGGGGCCAACGTCCTGACTTTC. Its protein product is CASSTGTGANVLTF.

The rearrangement links TRBV10-3 to TRBJ2-7; weak D call: TRBD2 (6 bases). From germline, CDR1 is ENHRY and CDR2 SYGVKD. The CDR3 is 14 residues long. Trimming removed 8 bases from V and 2 bases from J, with 16 bases in between. The CDR3 sequence: CAIASSGRTYEQYF. CDR3 DNA: TGTGCCATCGCCTCCAGCGGGCGCACCTACGAGCAGTACTTC.

This clone was seen a few times. The chain recombines TRBV23-1 with TRBJ1-5; possible D gene TRBD1, 6 bases. TRBV23-1 is filed as an ORF, its function uncertain. This CDR3 is built from 16 residues. Trimming took off 8 bases at V and 5 bases at J, with 22 bases between the two ends. The CDR3 nucleotides are TGCGCCAGCCCCCCAATCGGCCAGGGGAAGGATCAGCCCCAGCATTTT. It is translated as CASPPIGQGKDQPQHF.

This chain uses TRBV24-1 with TRBJ1-2; D possibly corresponds to TRBD1 (5 bases). Trimming stripped 4 bases from V and 7 bases from J, with 12 bases between. The CDR3 has 13 amino acids. Germline assignment: CDR1 KGHDR and CDR2 SFDVKD. CDR3 in amino acids: CATSDTSGFGYTF. CDR3 nucleotides: TGTGCCACCAGTGACACTTCAGGGTTTGGCTACACCTTC.

This clone appeared once. This rearrangement joins TRBV7-2 to TRBJ1-2; unclear D gene. The CDR3 runs 14 residues. Looked up from germline, CDR1 is SGHTA and CDR2 is FQGNSA. The ends were cut back, 5 bases at V and 2 bases at J, with 12 bases in the middle. This CDR3 reads CASSQGLSNYGYTF. The CDR3 nucleotides are TGTGCCAGCAGCCAAGGACTTTCAAACTATGGCTACACCTTC.

The chain couples TRBV18 to TRBJ2-6, with 7 bases lining up with TRBD1. The CDR3 loop spans 18 amino acids. Per the germline V gene, CDR1 is KGHSH and CDR2 is LQKENI. After removal of 6 bases from V and 4 bases from J, the junction contained 15 bases not matched to a gene. CDR3 nucleotide sequence: TGTGCCAGCTCCGCGAAGGGCCAAAAGGGGGCAGGGGCCAACGTCCTGACTTTC. Translation gives CASSAKGQKGAGANVLTF.

The rearrangement links TRBV30 to TRBJ1-1, with a weak D call TRBD1 (6 bases). This CDR3 region has 16 residues. The V gene's germline CDR1 is GTSNPN and CDR2 SVGIG (reference sequence). The germline V and J ends were trimmed by 0 bases and 1 base, with 15 bases remaining between them. The CDR3: CAWSVRNGQSNTEAFF. The CDR3 region has the DNA TGTGCCTGGAGTGTAAGAAATGGACAGTCGAACACTGAAGCTTTCTTT.

This clone was picked up one time. The chain is built from TRBV18 and TRBJ1-2; the match to TRBD1 covers 7 bases. Germline V gene lookup returns CDR1 KGHSH and CDR2 LQKENI. Unmatched junction bases numbered 5, after V lost 0 bases and J lost 4 bases. The CDR3 length is 15 residues. CDR3: CASSPPGGGGYGYTF. The CDR3 DNA reads as TGTGCCAGCTCACCACCAGGGGGCGGAGGCTATGGCTACACCTTC.

In DNA, the CDR3 is TGTGCCAGCAGCTTAGCGGGAGGGAACAATTCACCCCTCCACTTT. It translates to CASSLAGGNNSPLHF. The rearrangement links TRBV7-2 to TRBJ1-6; D gene uncertain. This CDR3 contains 15 residues. Germline lookup yields CDR1 SGHTA and CDR2 FQGNSA. V was pared by 0 bases and J by 7 bases, with 10 bases between. Drawing the rest from reference TRBV7-2 and TRBJ1-6, the complete variable domain is GAGVSQSPSNKVTEKGKDVELRCDPISGHTALYWYRQSLGQGLEFLIYFQGNSAPDKSGLPSDRFSAERTGGSVSTLTIQRTQQEDSAVYLCASSLAGGNNSPLHFGNGTRLTVT.

The rearrangement uses TRBV2 and TRBJ1-5; 8 bases line up with TRBD1. Germline CDR1 is SNHLY and CDR2 is FYNNEI. This CDR3 is 15 amino acids long. V was clipped by 4 bases and J by 6 bases; unmatched bases: 8. The DNA of the CDR3 is TGTGCCAGCAGTGCGCGACAGGGGTCACCTCAGCCCCAGCATTTT. It is translated as CASSARQGSPQPQHF.

The CDR3 loop reads CASSARGGSDTQYF. DNA for the CDR3: TGCGCCAGCAGTGCCCGCGGAGGGTCAGATACGCAGTATTTT. The rearrangement joins TRBV10-1 to TRBJ2-3, with a weak D call TRBD2 (6 bases). CDR1 WNHNN and CDR2 SYGVQD come from the germline V gene (reference sequence). This CDR3 region has 14 residues. Between the trimmed V and J ends, which lost 4 bases and 4 bases, there was a span of 12 bases.

The sample holds one count of this clone. The chain has TRBV27 and TRBJ1-2; D perhaps matches TRBD1 (6 bases). The CDR3 has 15 residues. Germline V gives CDR1 MNHEY, CDR2 SMNVEV (reference sequence). Trimming pared 6 bases from V and 3 bases from J, leaving 17 bases between. In nucleotides, the CDR3 is TGTGCCAGCAGCCCCAGGGGCGCGTGGTACTATGGCTACACCTTC. This gives the protein CASSPRGAWYYGYTF.

CDR3 DNA sequence: TGTGCCAGCAGACGGGACAGGGGCAATCAGCCCCAGCATTTT. The encoded protein is CASRRDRGNQPQHF. The chain employs TRBV6-5 and TRBJ1-5; 9 nucleotides agree with TRBD1. Unmatched junction bases numbered 2, after V lost 6 bases and J lost 2 bases. The germline CDR1 and CDR2 sequences are MNHEY and SVGAGI. This CDR3 contains 14 residues.

The chain links TRBV7-9 to TRBJ1-1; a weak D match, TRBD1 (5 bases). Per the germline V gene, CDR1 is SEHNR and CDR2 is FQNEAQ (reference sequence). The CDR3 loop spans 16 amino acids. V lost 5 bases to trimming and J lost 5 bases, with 21 bases between them. The CDR3 DNA is TGTGCCAGCAGCCCAGGGAGCGGGGGGGTAATGACTGAAGCTTTCTTT. Residues: CASSPGSGGVMTEAFF.

The chain combines TRBV3-1 (or the pseudogene TRBV3-2) with TRBJ2-7; possibly TRBD1 for D (5 bases). V was pared by 1 base and J by 6 bases, with 13 bases between. The CDR3 is 14 amino acids. Germline CDR1 LGHDT, CDR2 YNNKEL (reference sequence). For the CDR3, the DNA is TGTGCCAGCAGCCAAGGCCGGACATTCAGCGAGCAGTACTTC. Residues: CASSQGRTFSEQYF.

The chain joins TRBV3-1 (or the pseudogene TRBV3-2) to TRBJ2-7; the D is unclear. V was pared by 1 base and J by 1 base, with 14 bases between. The CDR3 covers 16 residues. The germline V gene encodes CDR1 LGHDT and CDR2 YNNKEL (reference sequence). For the CDR3, the DNA is TGTGCCAGCAGCCAAGCGGTCCGTTACCAATCCTACGAGCAGTACTTC. Translation gives CASSQAVRYQSYEQYF.

This sequence joins TRBV4-3 and TRBJ2-7; 11 bases are shared with TRBD2. The V and J ends lost 6 bases and 5 bases, in that order; junction bases with no gene match: 6. CDR3 length: 14 amino acids. Germline CDR1 and CDR2: LGHNA and YSLEER. CDR3 nucleotide sequence: TGCGCCAGCAGACCGACTAGCGGGGAAGACGAGCAGTACTTC. Translating gives CASRPTSGEDEQYF.

There are a few counts of this clone. The chain employs TRBV3-1 (or the pseudogene TRBV3-2) and TRBJ1-1, with D uncertain. The CDR3 runs 17 residues. V lost 1 base, J lost 2 bases, and 17 bases lay in between. CDR1 is LGHDT, CDR2 YNNKEL, per germline (reference sequence). In nucleotides, the CDR3 is TGTGCCAGCAGCCAAGGTTTTTACGTCACAGCAAACACTGAAGCTTTCTTT. Its protein is CASSQGFYVTANTEAFF.

This clone was observed a handful of times. The chain combines TRBV11-3 with TRBJ1-1; D may be TRBD1 (6 bases). The CDR3 contains 14 residues. Germline V CDR1 and CDR2: SGHNT, YENEEA. Trimming took off 5 bases at V and 8 bases at J, with 18 bases between the two ends. CDR3 bases: TGTGCCAGCAGCGCAACCCCAGGGGCTACCGAAGCTTTCTTT. Residues: CASSATPGATEAFF.

The chain has TRBV7-9 and TRBJ2-3; 7 positions agree with TRBD2. This CDR3 is 15 amino acids long. Germline CDR1 and CDR2: SEHNR and FQNEAQ (reference sequence). The junction had 8 bases not matched to a gene; V was cut back by 8 bases and J by 0 bases. The CDR3 nucleotides are TGTGCCAGCTGGGGGGGGTCACCTAGCACAGATACGCAGTATTTT. As protein: CASWGGSPSTDTQYF.